The source of this T cell receptor beta chain is a study of cytomegalovirus exposure and HLA in healthy donors. To note about this clone: No antigen is known for it.

Study-wide results and limits: Upon later analysis, HLA-associated TCR beta chains proved more clonally expanded than other, equally common chains.

The PCR contained 60 Vbeta and 13 Jbeta primers. Study processing details: The count from a later analysis was tens of millions of unique TCR beta chains, some 12 million of them shared. Produced via immunoSEQ multiplex PCR; TCRdb's table is partial and in-frame only. That table supplies the V and J calls and clone size; D and trimming were determined from the DNA. The sample yields about 140,000 clones, around 80% seen once. The CDR3 is 16 residues long. The germline gives CDR1 KGHSH, CDR2 LQKENI. The V end lost 1 base, the J end lost 4 bases, and 14 bases lay between the germline ends. The chain joins TRBV18 to TRBJ1-3; D perhaps matches TRBD1 (6 bases). Sequences were obtained from PBMCs. The receptor comes from a woman aged 35 to 49 in good health and CMV-seronegative. The CDR3 bases are TGTGCCAGCTCACCACTCACACAGGGCCGCGGAAACACCATATATTTT. Protein: CASSPLTQGRGNTIYF.